This TCR beta chain is from a study of CD8+ T cells in alopecia areata. CDR3 size: 12 residues. Germline V gene sequence: CDR1 SQVTM, CDR2 ANQGSEA. Trimming stripped 6 bases from V and 3 bases from J, with 11 bases between. Treatment indicated: oral pan-JAK inhibitor, 5-10 mg twice daily. Once RNA had been extracted, it was reverse transcribed into cDNA to act as the sequencing template. Sequenced by immunoSEQ multiplex PCR; TCRdb stores in-frame clones only, minus some. The sample shows over 150,000 clones, 58% of them seen only once. The chain carries TRBV29-1 and TRBJ1-2; no reliable D call. This material consisted of CD4+ T cells sorted from blood, taken at week 24, from a patient treated with tofacitinib. The clonotype originates from a human donor with alopecia areata. The CDR3 is CSVAEGDYGYTF. The CDR3 DNA follows: TGCAGCGTCGCTGAGGGAGACTATGGCTACACCTTC.